Presented here are 10 T cell receptor beta chains from one specimen sequenced in a study of control samples from healthy donors and cancer patients. TCRdb's copy holds only in-frame clones and misses some; the assay was immunoSEQ multiplex PCR. Counted here are 150,000 to 200,000 clones, 85% to 90% occurring once; the ten biggest clones make up around 12%. Sequencing used blood. The receptors here all came from a man between 25 and 39 years old in good health.

The chain is built from TRBV28 and TRBJ2-5; 14 nucleotides match TRBD2. CDR1 is MDHEN, CDR2 SYDVKM, per germline. The trim removed 8 bases at V and 0 bases at J, leaving 8 bases unmatched. The CDR3 has 17 amino acids. This CDR3 reads CASGTSGSPLYQETQYF. The CDR3 coding sequence is TGTGCCAGCGGGACTAGCGGGAGCCCGCTTTACCAAGAGACCCAGTACTTC.

This chain connects TRBV19 to TRBJ2-3; D is possibly TRBD1 (6 bases). The CDR3 has 15 residues. Trimming removed 6 bases from V and 2 bases from J, with 15 bases in between. The germline V gene has CDR1 LNHDA and CDR2 SQIVND (reference sequence). CDR3 in DNA: TGTGCCAGTAGCCATGACGGGACAAACACAGATACGCAGTATTTT. It yields the protein CASSHDGTNTDTQYF.

The genes are TRBV12-3 or TRBV12-4 and TRBJ1-5; no reliable D call. The V end was cut by 4 bases, the J end by 0 bases, with 4 bases between. This CDR3 contains 13 residues. Here the CDR3 DNA reads TGTGCCAGCAGTTCGATTAGCAATCAGCCCCAGCATTTT. As protein: CASSSISNQPQHF.

The CDR3, as DNA: TGTGCCAGCAGCTCAATAGCGGGAGCCTCCTACAATGAGCAGTTCTTC. Translated, it gives CASSSIAGASYNEQFF. The chain employs TRBV7-3 and TRBJ2-1; 9 bases align to TRBD2. Unmatched junction bases numbered 4, after V lost 4 bases and J lost 0 bases. Germline assignment: CDR1 SGHTA and CDR2 FQGTGA. This CDR3 has 16 amino acids.

This chain connects TRBV25-1 to TRBJ1-4, with D uncertain. CDR3 length equals 14 residues. Germline V gene lookup returns CDR1 MGHDK and CDR2 SYGVNS. V was clipped by 2 bases and J by 4 bases, with 8 bases between them. CDR3 sequence reads: CASSEVSSNEKLFF. The CDR3 DNA reads TGTGCCAGCAGTGAAGTCAGCAGTAATGAAAAACTGTTTTTT.

V gene TRBV12-3 or TRBV12-4 combines with J gene TRBJ2-5; D ambiguous. This CDR3 is 11 amino acids long. The V and J ends lost 4 bases and 1 base respectively, with 1 base between them. The CDR3 is CASSSQETQYF. CDR3 DNA sequence: TGTGCCAGCAGTTCCCAAGAGACCCAGTACTTC.

This sequence joins TRBV19 and TRBJ1-2; D remains ambiguous. The length of the CDR3 is 15 residues. V was pared by 4 bases and J by 3 bases, with 15 bases between. Germline V gene sequence: CDR1 LNHDA, CDR2 SQIVND (reference sequence). The CDR3, as DNA: TGTGCCAGTAGTAGAGGAGCGACCGGACACTATGGCTACACCTTC. Protein product: CASSRGATGHYGYTF.

V usage is TRBV7-7 and J usage is TRBJ2-5; tentative D call: TRBD1 (5 bases). Germline CDR1 is SSHAT and CDR2 is FNYEAQ (reference sequence). V dropped 4 bases and J dropped 5 bases, with 17 bases sitting between them. The CDR3 has 15 amino acids. This CDR3 reads CASSSTQGIQETQYF. The DNA for the CDR3 is TGTGCCAGCAGCTCTACGCAGGGAATCCAGGAGACCCAGTACTTC.

The rearrangement joins TRBV2 to TRBJ2-7; TRBD2 matches 8 bases. There are 11 residues in the CDR3. Germline V CDR1 and CDR2: SNHLY, FYNNEI. Unmatched junction bases numbered 1, after V lost 11 bases and J lost 1 base. CDR3 in amino acids: CAAGGSYEQYF. CDR3 DNA: TGTGCCGCGGGGGGTTCCTACGAGCAGTACTTC.

The V call is TRBV3-1 (or the pseudogene TRBV3-2), the J call TRBJ2-1; D gene unclear. The CDR3 spans 13 residues. Trimming removed 6 bases at V and 11 bases at J, with 17 bases between. CDR1 is LGHDT, CDR2 YNNKEL, per germline (reference sequence). The CDR3 sequence: CASSRVQELKQFF. The CDR3 coding sequence is TGTGCCAGCAGTCGGGTCCAGGAACTTAAGCAGTTCTTC.